This T cell receptor beta chain was recovered during a study of T cells after yellow fever vaccination. TCRdb used MiXCR to reprocess the 5' RACE reads, holding one entry per CDR3 protein. The sample records approximately 260,000 distinct CDR3 sequences, over 10% being singletons. J lost 8 bases, V lost 3 bases, and 10 bases had no gene match. CDR1 is DFQATT, CDR2 SNEGSKA, per germline (reference sequence). This CDR3 comprises 15 residues. Only a few counts were recorded for this clonotype. The chain is built from TRBV20-1 and TRBJ2-1; 10 bases fit TRBD2. This sequence was found in a man aged 25 to 40 who received the YFV17D yellow fever vaccine. Material: CD4+ T cells sorted from PBMCs, obtained 45 days after the yellow fever booster vaccination. The CDR3 coding sequence is TGCAGTGCTAGGGCTCGGACTAGCGGCATGGATGAGCAGTTCTTC. This codes for CSARARTSGMDEQFF.